Following are 30 T cell receptor beta chains from one sample sequenced in a study of shared clonotypes between healthy human individuals. Assay used: immunoSEQ multiplex PCR; TCRdb lists only in-frame clones, some missing. Of about 500,000 clones in the sample, roughly four fifths were seen once. The sequencing sample was made of PBMCs. Receptors originate from a woman between 35 and 50 years old in good health. Some clones in this sample may be carry-over from other donors' samples.

This clone was counted a few times. The chain has TRBV18 and TRBJ2-2, with D perhaps TRBD2 (6 bases). The V gene's germline CDR1 is KGHSH and CDR2 LQKENI. This CDR3 is 16 amino acids long. Deletions cut 2 bases from V and 0 bases from J, with 10 bases between. CDR3 loop: CASSPFPSANTGELFF. In nucleotides, the CDR3 is TGTGCCAGCTCACCATTTCCTAGCGCGAACACCGGGGAGCTGTTTTTT.

Notes on this clone: This may stem from a read error, because a much larger clone lies one nucleotide away. Additional DNA sequences in this sample encode the identical CDR3. The chain is built from TRBV18 and TRBJ2-7; maybe TRBD2 (6 bases). Germline V lookup: CDR1 KGHSH, CDR2 LQKENI. V lost 3 bases to trimming and J lost 0 bases, with 9 bases between them. The CDR3 extends over 14 amino acids. The CDR3 DNA reads TGTGCCAGCTCACCGGGGGGATCCTCCTACGAGCAGTACTTC. This encodes CASSPGGSSYEQYF.

The chain joins TRBV19 to TRBJ1-2; weak D call: TRBD1 (5 bases). Deletions cut 7 bases from V and 4 bases from J, with 25 bases between. CDR1 and CDR2 from the germline V gene are LNHDA and SQIVND (reference sequence). This CDR3 is 17 amino acids long. The chain's CDR3 is CASKGFASVDGFYGYTF. The CDR3 nucleotides are TGTGCCAGTAAGGGGTTCGCCTCGGTGGATGGATTCTATGGCTACACCTTC.

The chain joins TRBV18 to TRBJ2-7, with D perhaps TRBD1 (6 bases). Between the trimmed V and J ends, which lost 3 bases and 7 bases, there was a span of 22 bases. CDR1 is KGHSH and CDR2 is LQKENI in the germline V gene. This CDR3 region has 16 residues. CDR3 DNA: TGTGCCAGCTCACCCAGACAGGAGGCCTACACGAGGGAGCAGTACTTC. Its protein product is CASSPRQEAYTREQYF.

The chain recombines TRBV5-5 with TRBJ2-3; D may correspond to TRBD1 or TRBD2 (5 bases each). Germline CDR1 and CDR2: SGHKS and YYEKEE (reference sequence). Trimming removed 2 bases at V and 0 bases at J, with 7 bases between. The CDR3 extends over 14 amino acids. CDR3 sequence reads: CASSFWDSTDTQYF. CDR3 in DNA: TGTGCCAGCAGCTTCTGGGACAGCACAGATACGCAGTATTTT.

Details on this clone: This sequence is one base from a far larger clone and is likely a read error. Other DNA sequences in this specimen translate into the identical CDR3. The chain is built from TRBV10-2 and TRBJ1-2, with D perhaps TRBD1 (5 bases). Trimming left V 3 bases short and J 0 bases short, with 14 bases between. Germline lookup yields CDR1 WSHSY and CDR2 SAAADI. The CDR3 consists of 16 residues. The DNA of the CDR3 is TGCGCCAGCAGTGAAGGGACTGATCGTTCTAACTATGGCTACACCTTC. Its translation: CASSEGTDRSNYGYTF.

The gene calls are TRBV7-2 and TRBJ2-1, with D maybe TRBD2 (6 bases). This CDR3 is 10 amino acids long. Trimming stripped 10 bases from V and 7 bases from J, with 8 bases between. The V gene's germline CDR1 is SGHTA and CDR2 FQGNSA. The CDR3, as DNA: TGTGCCACCGGGAGTAATGAGCAGTTCTTC. Residues: CATGSNEQFF. The variable domain in full, completed from reference TRBV7-2 and TRBJ2-1, reads GAGVSQSPSNKVTEKGKDVELRCDPISGHTALYWYRQSLGQGLEFLIYFQGNSAPDKSGLPSDRFSAERTGGSVSTLTIQRTQQEDSAVYLCATGSNEQFFGPGTRLTVL.

This clone was seen a handful of times. V is TRBV29-1 and J is TRBJ2-4; possible D gene TRBD1, 5 bases. Germline V gene lookup returns CDR1 SQVTM and CDR2 ANQGSEA. Trimming took 6 bases from V and 2 from J, leaving 17 bases between them. This CDR3 comprises 15 residues. Here the CDR3 reads CSVYLTVTSKNIQYF. CDR3 coding DNA: TGCAGCGTCTATTTGACAGTTACCTCCAAAAACATTCAGTACTTC.

This chain links TRBV19 with TRBJ2-1; 7 bases line up with TRBD2. CDR1 is LNHDA and CDR2 is SQIVND in the germline V gene (reference sequence). V gave up 6 bases and J gave up 0 bases; unmatched junction bases: 11. This CDR3 is 17 amino acids long. The CDR3 DNA sequence: TGTGCCAGTAGGGTTCTTGGGGGGGGTTCCTCCTACAATGAGCAGTTCTTC. This encodes CASRVLGGGSSYNEQFF.

The genes are TRBV15 and TRBJ2-3; TRBD2 agrees at 12 bases. The CDR3 is 17 residues long. J lost 2 bases, V lost 1 base, and 4 bases had no gene match. CDR1 LNHNV and CDR2 YYDKDF come from the germline V gene (reference sequence). CDR3 DNA: TGTGCCACCAGCAGAGTGGGACTAGCGGGTCCCACAGATACGCAGTATTTT. Amino acid sequence: CATSRVGLAGPTDTQYF.

This rearrangement joins TRBV10-3 to TRBJ2-7; a weak D match, TRBD1 (6 bases). Germline V gene lookup returns CDR1 ENHRY and CDR2 SYGVKD. V shed 7 bases and J shed 0 bases, with 13 bases lying between them. CDR3 length: 14 residues. The CDR3, as DNA: TGTGCCATCACTTCCGGACAGAGCTCCTACGAGCAGTACTTC. Translating gives CAITSGQSSYEQYF.

This clone was observed many times. V and J are TRBV6-5 and TRBJ2-7; TRBD2 might be the D (5 bases). The germline CDR1 and CDR2 sequences are MNHEY and SVGAGI. The CDR3 sequence is 13 residues long. Between the trimmed V and J ends, which lost 2 bases and 3 bases, there was a span of 8 bases. Written as DNA, the CDR3 is TGTGCCAGCAGTTACGAGGGAATCTACGAGCAGTACTTC. Its protein is CASSYEGIYEQYF.

This clone has at least ten counts. The chain recombines TRBV19 with TRBJ2-5, with 11 bases matching TRBD2. V trimming: 5 bases; J trimming: 3 bases; junction bases outside the gene matches: 2. Germline CDR1 and CDR2: LNHDA and SQIVND (reference sequence). This CDR3 region has 14 residues. CDR3 sequence: CASSAGLAEETQYF. As DNA, the CDR3 is TGTGCCAGTAGTGCGGGACTAGCGGAAGAGACCCAGTACTTC.

As concerns this clone: The sample has other DNA sequences that encode this CDR3 too. The genes are TRBV5-1 and TRBJ2-7; a weak D match, TRBD2 (5 bases). This CDR3 has 12 amino acids. Germline V CDR1 and CDR2: SGHRS, YFSETQ. The V gene lost 0 bases and the J gene lost 4 bases, with 5 bases spanning the gap. The CDR3 region has the DNA TGCGCCAGCAGCTTGGGCGGGTACGAGCAGTACTTC. This codes for CASSLGGYEQYF.

This clone was found once. A much bigger clone sits one base away, suggesting this may be a read error. This sample also contains other DNA sequences that code for the same CDR3. The CDR3 DNA reads TGTGCCAGCAGTGGGACTAGCACAGATACGCAGTATTTT. It codes for CASSGTSTDTQYF. The chain has TRBV2 and TRBJ2-3; D is perhaps TRBD2 (5 bases). Trimming took 4 bases from V and 0 from J, leaving 5 bases between them. The length of the CDR3 is 13 residues. Germline loops: CDR1 SNHLY, CDR2 FYNNEI.

This clone occurred many times. The chain employs TRBV5-8 and TRBJ1-4; 7 nucleotides match TRBD1. V shed 0 bases and J 7 bases; nucleotides not matched to a gene: 6. Germline CDR1 reads SGHTS; CDR2 reads YDEGEE. There are 15 residues in the CDR3. The CDR3 here is CASSLGAQGGEKLFF. The CDR3 DNA follows: TGTGCCAGCAGCTTGGGGGCCCAGGGGGGTGAAAAACTGTTTTTT.

V is TRBV18 and J is TRBJ2-1, with D tentatively TRBD1 (5 bases). The germline gives CDR1 KGHSH, CDR2 LQKENI. The CDR3 runs 14 residues. V dropped 2 bases and J dropped 8 bases, with 13 bases sitting between them. The DNA for the CDR3 is TGTGCCAGCTCACCAGTTGGCAGGGAACATGAGCAGTTCTTC. Its translation: CASSPVGREHEQFF.

This chain joins TRBV28 and TRBJ2-7; tentative D call: TRBD2 (5 bases). This CDR3 has 16 amino acids. CDR1 is MDHEN, CDR2 SYDVKM, per germline. Trimming shortened V by 4 bases and J by 4 bases, and 20 bases separated the two germline ends. CDR3 bases: TGTGCCAGCAGTTCCCCCGCGGAGCGACGAGGGTACGAGCAGTACTTC. This encodes CASSSPAERRGYEQYF.

V and J are TRBV5-1 and TRBJ1-2; D might be TRBD1 (5 bases). From germline, CDR1 is SGHRS and CDR2 YFSETQ. Between the trimmed V and J ends, which lost 4 bases and 7 bases, there was a span of 14 bases. This CDR3 spans 13 amino acids. The CDR3 sequence: CASSARDGSGYTF. In DNA form, the CDR3 reads TGCGCCAGCAGCGCCCGGGACGGCTCTGGCTACACCTTC.

This chain connects TRBV7-9 to TRBJ2-1; TRBD2 matches at 14 bases. V shed 5 bases and J 9 bases; nucleotides not matched to a gene: 6. Per the germline V gene, CDR1 is SEHNR and CDR2 is FQNEAQ (reference sequence). The CDR3 length is 15 residues. This CDR3 reads CASSRLAGGPTEQFF. The CDR3 DNA reads TGTGCCAGCAGCCGACTAGCGGGAGGGCCGACTGAGCAGTTCTTC.

The chain is built from TRBV7-9 and TRBJ2-7; D possibly corresponds to TRBD1 (5 bases). V shed 5 bases and J shed 5 bases, with 22 bases lying between them. CDR1 SEHNR and CDR2 FQNEAQ come from the germline V gene (reference sequence). This CDR3 is built from 16 residues. CDR3 nucleotide sequence: TGTGCCAGCAGCCTATCCTCAGGGCCTCTTAGGGACGAGCAGTACTTC. Its translation: CASSLSSGPLRDEQYF.

The chain is built from TRBV18 and TRBJ2-1; 14 bases agree with TRBD2. This CDR3 has 15 residues. CDR1 is KGHSH and CDR2 is LQKENI in the germline V gene. Trimming cost V 5 bases and J 6 bases; bases outside gene matches: 3. CDR3 in DNA: TGTGCCAGCTCAGCCGGACTAGCGGGAGGCAATGAGCAGTTCTTC. Encoded protein: CASSAGLAGGNEQFF.

This clone showed up many times. At the DNA level, this CDR3 is encoded by other sequences in the same sample as well. The chain couples TRBV5-1 to TRBJ2-1; 9 positions match TRBD2. The CDR3 loop spans 15 amino acids. Germline loops: CDR1 SGHRS, CDR2 YFSETQ. The V gene end was trimmed by 1 base and the J gene end by 5 bases; junction bases not matched to a gene: 4. The CDR3 protein is CASSLSLAGNNEQFF. The CDR3 DNA is TGCGCCAGCAGCTTGAGTCTAGCGGGGAACAATGAGCAGTTCTTC.

The chain links TRBV11-3 to TRBJ2-1, with 11 bases that match TRBD2. Germline V CDR1 and CDR2: SGHNT, YENEEA. V shed 5 bases and J 3 bases; nucleotides not matched to a gene: 9. This CDR3 has 17 residues. Here the CDR3 DNA reads TGTGCCAGCAGCAAAGGGACTAGCGGAGCCAACTACAATGAGCAGTTCTTC. Translation: CASSKGTSGANYNEQFF.

Concerning this clone itself: The likely explanation is a read error, given a far larger clone one base away. The V gene is TRBV7-2, the J gene TRBJ1-2, with D unclear. V shed 1 base and J shed 5 bases, with 5 bases lying between them. CDR3 length: 12 amino acids. CDR1 SGHTA and CDR2 FQGNSA come from the germline V gene. Written as DNA, the CDR3 is TGTGCCAGCAGCTTAGTGAGGTATGGCTACACCTTC. It yields the protein CASSLVRYGYTF.

The chain recombines TRBV5-1 with TRBJ2-1; TRBD2 agrees at 8 bases. The CDR3 consists of 17 residues. CDR1 SGHRS and CDR2 YFSETQ come from the germline V gene. With 0 bases clipped from V and 5 bases from J, the junction kept 10 bases outside the gene matches. In DNA, the CDR3 is TGCGCCAGCAGCTTGGCTAGCGGGCCGGGAAAACACAATGAGCAGTTCTTC. It codes for CASSLASGPGKHNEQFF.

This chain joins TRBV4-1 and TRBJ1-1, with D possibly being TRBD1 (6 bases). Germline CDR1 and CDR2: MGHRA and YSYEKL. This CDR3 has 18 residues. Trimming took 1 base from V and 0 from J, leaving 18 bases between them. The chain's CDR3 is CASSQGLRGSLMNTEAFF. The CDR3 bases are TGCGCCAGCAGCCAAGGATTGAGGGGGTCACTCATGAACACTGAAGCTTTCTTT.

This clone showed up just a few times. The chain uses TRBV11-2 and TRBJ1-5; D ambiguous. This CDR3 contains 13 residues. The V gene's germline CDR1 is SGHAT and CDR2 FQNNGV. Between the trimmed V and J ends, which lost 8 bases and 3 bases, there was a span of 11 bases. CDR3 sequence reads: CASGQFDNQPQHF. In nucleotides, the CDR3 is TGTGCCAGCGGGCAGTTTGACAATCAGCCCCAGCATTTT.

The table lists this clone with a few counts. This chain connects TRBV7-9 to TRBJ2-5, with 10 positions matching TRBD2. V dropped 1 base and J dropped 3; count of bases not matched to a gene: 2. CDR1 is SEHNR, CDR2 FQNEAQ, per germline (reference sequence). This CDR3 contains 15 residues. Here the CDR3 DNA reads TGTGCCAGCAGCTTAGGTGGGACTAGCGAAGAGACCCAGTACTTC. The encoded protein is CASSLGGTSEETQYF.

The rearrangement joins TRBV6-1 to TRBJ1-5; D is unclear. This CDR3 is built from 14 residues. Germline assignment: CDR1 MNHNS and CDR2 SASEGT. V was cut by 6 bases and J by 0 bases, with 9 bases left in between. The CDR3 protein is CASSTVYSNQPQHF. DNA for the CDR3: TGTGCCAGCAGCACAGTTTATAGCAATCAGCCCCAGCATTTT.